The 20 T cell receptor beta chains below come from one sample, sequenced in a study of cytomegalovirus exposure and HLA in healthy donors. The PCR contained 60 Vbeta and 13 Jbeta primers. Measured with immunoSEQ multiplex PCR; TCRdb has only the in-frame clones, and not every one. The sample contains 120,000 to 150,000 clones, approximately 78% of which appear only once. The sequenced material came from PBMCs. These receptors were collected from a woman in her forties in good health and CMV-seropositive.

The rearrangement uses TRBV30 and TRBJ1-1; perhaps TRBD1 as D (5 bases). The germline gives CDR1 GTSNPN, CDR2 SVGIG (reference sequence). The V and J ends lost 0 bases and 11 bases respectively, with 13 bases between them. The CDR3 sequence is 12 residues long. The CDR3 sequence is CAWSVVAAGAFF. For the CDR3, the DNA is TGTGCCTGGAGTGTCGTCGCAGCAGGGGCTTTCTTT.

The chain is built from TRBV19 and TRBJ2-5; D remains ambiguous. The CDR3 length is 13 residues. Germline-derived CDR1 and CDR2 are LNHDA and SQIVND (reference sequence). The V end was cut by 7 bases, the J end by 2 bases, with 11 bases between. The CDR3 DNA sequence: TGTGCCAGTAAAAGATCGCAGCAAGAGACCCAGTACTTC. Amino acids: CASKRSQQETQYF. The full variable domain, its missing parts supplied by reference TRBV19 and TRBJ2-5, is DGGITQSPKYLFRKEGQNVTLSCEQNLNHDAMYWYRQDPGQGLRLIYYSQIVNDFQKGDIAEGYSVSREKKESFPLTVTSAQKNPTAFYLCASKRSQQETQYFGPGTRLLVL.

V usage is TRBV5-1 and J usage is TRBJ2-6; D unresolved. Trimming removed 4 bases from V and 2 bases from J, with 13 bases in between. The CDR3 is 16 residues long. The germline V gene encodes CDR1 SGHRS and CDR2 YFSETQ. DNA of the CDR3: TGCGCCAGCAGCCCACTCGTTCAAACTGGGGCCAACGTCCTGACTTTC. Protein sequence: CASSPLVQTGANVLTF.

The CDR3 DNA reads TGTGCCAGCAGCGTAGATATAGCGGGAGGGGTGGATACGCAGTATTTT. The encoded protein is CASSVDIAGGVDTQYF. The rearrangement links TRBV9 to TRBJ2-3, with 11 bases lining up with TRBD2. Germline V gives CDR1 SGDLS, CDR2 YYNGEE. The CDR3 totals 16 residues. The V gene end was trimmed by 0 bases and the J gene end by 6 bases; junction bases not matched to a gene: 6.

The J gene is TRBJ1-6, the V gene TRBV7-9; D gene unclear. The V end was cut by 1 base, the J end by 7 bases, with 5 bases between. The CDR3 sequence is 13 residues long. Germline V lookup: CDR1 SEHNR, CDR2 FQNEAQ (reference sequence). Here the CDR3 DNA reads TGTGCCAGCAGCTTAGACTCGAATTCACCCCTCCACTTT. As protein: CASSLDSNSPLHF. Together with reference TRBV7-9 and TRBJ1-6, the CDR3 gives the full variable domain: DTGVSQNPRHKITKRGQNVTFRCDPISEHNRLYWYRQTLGQGPEFLTYFQNEAQLEKSRLLSDRFSAERPKGSFSTLEIQRTEQGDSAMYLCASSLDSNSPLHFGNGTRLTVT.

This clone came up once. The V gene is TRBV5-1, the J gene TRBJ1-2; a weak D match, TRBD1 (5 bases). Germline loops: CDR1 SGHRS, CDR2 YFSETQ. Between the trimmed V and J ends, which lost 0 bases and 6 bases, there was a span of 15 bases. The length of the CDR3 is 15 residues. CDR3 bases: TGCGCCAGCAGCTTGGCCTTGGAGGGGCGGGATGGCTACACCTTC. Residues: CASSLALEGRDGYTF. The variable domain in full, with the rest retrieved from reference TRBV5-1 and TRBJ1-2, is KAGVTQTPRYLIKTRGQQVTLSCSPISGHRSVSWYQQTPGQGLQFLFEYFSETQRNKGNFPGRFSGRQFSNSRSEMNVSTLELGDSALYLCASSLALEGRDGYTFGSGTRLTVV.

This chain connects TRBV28 to TRBJ1-2; no clear D gene. From germline, CDR1 is MDHEN and CDR2 SYDVKM. CDR3 length equals 15 residues. The germline V and J ends were trimmed by 2 bases and 4 bases, with 14 bases remaining between them. CDR3 sequence reads: CASSLDYGAFYGYTF. The CDR3 DNA reads TGTGCCAGCAGTTTAGACTACGGAGCCTTCTATGGCTACACCTTC.

This chain links TRBV7-9 with TRBJ1-2; 8 nucleotides agree with TRBD1. Germline V gives CDR1 SEHNR, CDR2 FQNEAQ (reference sequence). J gave up 6 bases and V 8 bases, and 17 bases lay outside the gene matches. The CDR3 extends over 16 amino acids. In nucleotides, the CDR3 is TGTGCCAGCTTTAAGGGGGGGACAGGAGAGCCCGATGGCTACACCTTC. Protein sequence: CASFKGGTGEPDGYTF.

The V gene is TRBV4-1, the J gene TRBJ1-4; possibly TRBD1 for D (5 bases). Germline CDR1 and CDR2: MGHRA and YSYEKL. Trimming removed 5 bases from V and 7 bases from J, with 14 bases in between. The CDR3 has 14 residues. The CDR3 sequence: CASSSEGRGEKLFF. In DNA, the CDR3 is TGCGCCAGCAGCTCGGAAGGGAGGGGTGAAAAACTGTTTTTT.

CDR3 nucleotides: TGTGCCAGCAGTATGAAGGGACTAGACCTAATGGAGACCCAGTACTTC. As protein: CASSMKGLDLMETQYF. V is TRBV9 and J is TRBJ2-5, with TRBD2 matching over 8 bases. The CDR3 spans 16 residues. Germline V CDR1 and CDR2: SGDLS, YYNGEE. Trimming removed 5 bases from V and 5 bases from J; junction bases left unmatched: 14.

V usage is TRBV13 and J usage is TRBJ2-3; a possible D gene is TRBD2 (5 bases). V lost 0 bases and J 4 bases, leaving 17 bases between the germline ends. The CDR3 consists of 17 residues. Germline lookup yields CDR1 PRHDT and CDR2 FYEKMQ (reference sequence). The CDR3 protein is CASSLGSGRGFADTQYF. DNA of the CDR3: TGTGCCAGCAGCTTAGGATCCGGCCGGGGATTCGCAGATACGCAGTATTTT. Full variable domain (missing parts from reference TRBV13 and TRBJ2-3): AAGVIQSPRHLIKEKRETATLKCYPIPRHDTVYWYQQGPGQDPQFLISFYEKMQSDKGSIPDRFSAQQFSDYHSELNMSSLELGDSALYFCASSLGSGRGFADTQYFGPGTRLTVL.

This clone came up a few times. The J gene is TRBJ2-2, the V gene TRBV7-9; weak D call: TRBD2 (7 bases). Germline V gene lookup returns CDR1 SEHNR and CDR2 FQNEAQ (reference sequence). V lost 2 bases, J lost 0 bases, and 10 bases lay in between. The CDR3 consists of 16 residues. The CDR3 region is CASSLRGGSNTGELFF. CDR3 DNA sequence: TGTGCCAGCAGCTTAAGGGGGGGCTCGAACACCGGGGAGCTGTTTTTT. Variable domain in full (rest from reference TRBV7-9 and TRBJ2-2): DTGVSQNPRHKITKRGQNVTFRCDPISEHNRLYWYRQTLGQGPEFLTYFQNEAQLEKSRLLSDRFSAERPKGSFSTLEIQRTEQGDSAMYLCASSLRGGSNTGELFFGEGSRLTVL.

This clone has more than one count but fewer than ten. The chain combines TRBV5-4 with TRBJ2-1; D might be TRBD2 (6 bases). This CDR3 has 15 residues. V shed 3 bases and J shed 4 bases, with 14 bases lying between them. CDR1 and CDR2 (germline): SGHNT, YYREEE (reference sequence). The chain's CDR3 is CASSSPSSGYNEQFF. For the CDR3, the DNA is TGTGCCAGCAGCTCTCCGAGTAGCGGATACAATGAGCAGTTCTTC.

This clone has just one count. The V gene is TRBV14, the J gene TRBJ2-3; 14 positions match TRBD2. The ends lost 4 bases at V and 14 bases at J; junction bases unmatched: 11. In germline, CDR1 is SGHDN, CDR2 FVKESK. The CDR3 loop spans 15 amino acids. This chain's CDR3 is CASSLAGTSGRGLYF. In DNA form, the CDR3 reads TGTGCCAGCAGCCTAGCCGGGACTAGCGGGAGAGGTCTGTATTTT.

This sequence joins TRBV5-1 and TRBJ2-7, with D maybe TRBD2 (6 bases). V was trimmed by 4 bases and J by 5 bases, leaving 10 bases between them. Per the germline V gene, CDR1 is SGHRS and CDR2 is YFSETQ. The CDR3 runs 12 residues. Written as DNA, the CDR3 is TGCGCCAGCAGCCGGGACTCGGACGAGCAGTACTTC. This translates into CASSRDSDEQYF.

V is TRBV19 and J is TRBJ2-7, with a weak D call TRBD1 (5 bases). The V and J ends lost 2 bases and 2 bases respectively, with 13 bases between them. Germline V lookup: CDR1 LNHDA, CDR2 SQIVND (reference sequence). This CDR3 has 15 residues. The DNA of the CDR3 is TGTGCCAGTAGTATAAACCAGGGTAATACCTACGAGCAGTACTTC. Translating it yields CASSINQGNTYEQYF.

The chain uses TRBV5-1 and TRBJ1-4, with TRBD1 matching over 7 bases. This CDR3 has 13 amino acids. Unmatched junction bases numbered 5, after V lost 5 bases and J lost 7 bases. Germline lookup yields CDR1 SGHRS and CDR2 YFSETQ. CDR3 DNA sequence: TGCGCCAGCAGTCCGCAGGGGGGTGAAAAACTGTTTTTT. Its translation is CASSPQGGEKLFF.

The chain links TRBV11-3 to TRBJ2-5; D gene uncertain. The J call may not be correct, given that the DNA end is closer to TRBJ2-7. The CDR3 is 13 amino acids. Germline V lookup: CDR1 SGHNT, CDR2 YENEEA. CDR3 in DNA: TGTGCCAGCAGCCCAGAGGAGTCCTACGAGCAGTACTTC. Its protein product is CASSPEESYEQYF.

Of note for this clone: One end of the junction is discordant with germline, which a read error may explain. This chain connects TRBV7-7 to TRBJ2-7; D is perhaps TRBD1 (5 bases). Germline CDR1 is SSHAT and CDR2 is FNYEAQ (reference sequence). This CDR3 contains 13 residues. In DNA form, the CDR3 reads TGTGCTAGCAGCTCCTCAGGGTTCGGGGAGCAGTACTTC. This encodes CASSSSGFGEQYF.

This rearrangement joins TRBV27 to TRBJ2-7; 9 positions agree with TRBD2. Germline values: CDR1 MNHEY, CDR2 SMNVEV (reference sequence). The junction had 3 bases not matched to a gene; V was cut back by 5 bases and J by 4 bases. CDR3 length: 13 amino acids. Written as DNA, the CDR3 is TGTGCCAGCAGTCTTACTAGCGGGTACGAGCAGTACTTC. Translation gives CASSLTSGYEQYF.